The clone carrying this T cell receptor beta chain was detected only a few times. No antigen is known for it. Expressed TCRB transcripts got sequenced, as all isolated RNA was reverse transcribed. The average read count of naive, central memory and regulatory T cell samples was 3 million to 4 million. Sequenced by immunoSEQ multiplex PCR; TCRdb stores in-frame clones only, minus some. The sample has a few hundred thousand clones, approximately 15% seen once; the top ten hold approximately 0.019%. This CDR3 region has 15 residues. The germline V and J ends were trimmed by 4 bases and 1 base, with 11 bases remaining between them. CDR1 and CDR2 (germline): SGDLS, YYNGEE. This specimen belongs to a study of beta chain features in type 1 diabetes. Findings of the study overall: In all four CD4+ subsets, TCRB CDR3 length was significantly, moderately reduced in type 1 diabetes. Insertion counts at VDJ junctions were lower in type 1 diabetes patients, who also showed more deletions there.

Sequenced: naive CD4+ T cells from blood. The receptor was isolated from a woman aged 18-29 years in good health. The chain carries TRBV9 and TRBJ2-2, with D tentatively TRBD2 (6 bases). CDR3 region: CASSPRLGNTGELFF. The CDR3 DNA reads TGTGCCAGCAGCCCTCGACTAGGGAACACCGGGGAGCTGTTTTTT. Full variable domain (outside the CDR3, taken from reference TRBV9 and TRBJ2-2): DSGVTQTPKHLITATGQRVTLRCSPRSGDLSVYWYQQSLDQGLQFLIQYYNGEERAKGNILERFSAQQFPDLHSELNLSSLELGDSALYFCASSPRLGNTGELFFGEGSRLTVL.